A selection of T cell receptor beta chains follows, all from one sample in a study of Graves' ophthalmopathy and Graves' hyperthyroidism. MiXCR was run by TCRdb on the multiplex PCR reads, yielding one entry per CDR3 protein. The data contain 680,000 or so distinct CDR3 sequences, approximately 22% of them singletons. Sequenced material: peripheral blood. Receptors were obtained from a woman between 18 and 29 years old with stable Graves' hyperthyroidism. Some clones in this sample may be carry-over from other donors' samples. Both conserved end residues are trimmed from each CDR3. Fields, in order: J gene, V gene, CDR3 length, CDR3 protein.

TRBJ1-1	TRBV6-2/TRBV6-3	12	ASSYTGGVTEAF
TRBJ2-7	TRBV29-1	10	SVEGQLYEQY
TRBJ2-5	TRBV12-3/TRBV12-4	14	ASSPTPAPGQETQY
TRBJ1-1	TRBV6-2/TRBV6-3	16	ASSYSGGQGVIDTEAF
TRBJ1-2	TRBV6-5	12	ASSYSKSRDGYT
TRBJ2-5	TRBV10-3	11	AISRTERETQY
TRBJ1-1	TRBV29-1	10	SVTGGDTEAF
TRBJ2-5	TRBV12-3/TRBV12-4	12	ASSSGRQQETQY
TRBJ2-7	TRBV6-5	15	AASSSRQAPAPYEQY
TRBJ1-2	TRBV5-1	16	ASSGPTGTYGSNYGYT
TRBJ1-3	TRBV15	12	ATSRDRAGNTIY
TRBJ2-2	TRBV11-2	15	ASSLGVRGRVTGELF
TRBJ1-1	TRBV7-3	12	ASSPSGGGTEAF
TRBJ1-6	TRBV18	13	ASSPQSSYNSPLH
TRBJ1-1	TRBV6-1	11	ASAKRGDTEAF
TRBJ2-2	TRBV19	10	ASSTSPGELF
TRBJ2-7	TRBV19	13	ASSISAGGIYEQY
TRBJ2-7	TRBV29-1	12	SGAGGSGDYEQY
TRBJ2-7	TRBV6-5	14	ASVKPVQGLDYEQY
TRBJ1-2	TRBV6-4	16	ASSDTKPIRGLEYGYT
TRBJ1-2	TRBV27	10	ASSSIGYGYT
TRBJ1-2	TRBV20-1	13	SARDQGQGSGGYT
TRBJ1-1	TRBV30	12	AWSTGQGKDSAF
TRBJ2-7	TRBV5-1	12	ASSLSGQGTEQY
TRBJ2-2	TRBV2	15	ASSGGKSGRVTGELF
TRBJ2-2	TRBV24-1	10	ATSDMTGELF
TRBJ2-7	TRBV5-1	14	ASSLDPLGLAYEQY
TRBJ1-2	TRBV6-1	12	ASSPPGVIYGYT